This T cell receptor (beta chain) was recorded in a study of vaccination effects on CD4 cells after COVID-19. Regarding the study as a whole: The study enrolled few convalescent patients and sampled no early post-infection timepoints.

The CDR3 runs to 13 residues. The V gene lost 4 bases and the J gene lost 5 bases, with 9 bases spanning the gap. Germline V gene data show CDR1 as SGHTA and CDR2 as FQGTGA. This clone was detected a few times. Its antigen is not known. Antigen-specific CD4+ T cells expanded by the ViraFEST assay with viral peptide pools were then sequenced. Following a roughly ten-day culture, CD4+ T cells were purified. Infection dated between March and December 2020, before the Alpha, Beta and Delta variants reached the United States. Supplemented with approximately 10 IU/ml IL-2 and 9.5 to 10 ug/ml peptides, a few million PBMC per well were kept in culture. Cultures got half-medium changes with IL-2 on days 3 and 7. Some clones are missing from TCRdb's copy, which holds only in-frame ones; the method was immunoSEQ multiplex PCR. The sample lists 63,000 or so clones, 60% to 75% occurring once.

J is TRBJ2-1 and V is TRBV7-3, with no clear D. The sequences come from CD4+ T cells from PBMCs cultured with HIV peptides, collected before COVID-19 vaccination. Subset here: HIV-1 Nef peptide pool negative control/reference culture. The sequence came from a human donor who had a prior SARS-CoV-2 infection. The CDR3 spells CASSSRVDNEQFF. In DNA form, the CDR3 reads TGTGCCAGCAGCTCACGGGTGGACAATGAGCAGTTCTTC.